These 17 T cell receptor beta chains share one sample of origin, sequenced in a study of blood T cell repertoires in COVID-19. The table came from immunoSEQ multiplex PCR; TCRdb's copy has only in-frame clones and leaves some out. The sample holds under 200,000 clones, 89% seen once. Sample: PBMCs or T cells enriched from blood (not recorded which). The receptors originated from a woman aged 18-35 years who had recovered from COVID-19.

The table lists this clone with a few counts. The chain joins TRBV4-1 to TRBJ1-1; D gene ambiguous. Trimming took off 3 bases at V and 9 bases at J, with 14 bases between the two ends. Looked up from germline, CDR1 is MGHRA and CDR2 is YSYEKL. The CDR3 extends over 13 amino acids. The CDR3 sequence: CASSQAAGEKAFF. CDR3 coding DNA: TGCGCCAGCAGCCAGGCGGCGGGAGAAAAAGCTTTCTTT.

The gene calls are TRBV30 and TRBJ1-1; D possibly corresponds to TRBD1 (6 bases). V shed 4 bases and J shed 1 base, with 13 bases lying between them. CDR1 and CDR2 (germline): GTSNPN, SVGIG (reference sequence). The CDR3 runs to 14 residues. CDR3 amino acids: CAWTLGHSNTEAFF. The CDR3 nucleotides are TGTGCCTGGACCCTGGGACACTCGAACACTGAAGCTTTCTTT.

This clone was observed once. The CDR3 spells CASRGFGDYGYTF. CDR3 nucleotides: TGTGCCAGCAGGGGGTTCGGGGACTATGGCTACACCTTC. V gene TRBV6-5 combines with J gene TRBJ1-2; D is unresolved. Germline lookup yields CDR1 MNHEY and CDR2 SVGAGI. This CDR3 is 13 amino acids long. Trimming shortened V by 6 bases and J by 3 bases, and 11 bases separated the two germline ends.

The chain employs TRBV6-5 and TRBJ1-2, with 7 nucleotides matching TRBD1. Germline assignment: CDR1 MNHEY and CDR2 SVGAGI. The CDR3 length is 15 residues. With 7 bases clipped from V and 1 base from J, the junction kept 9 bases outside the gene matches. CDR3: CASTPTGVGNYGYTF. CDR3 in DNA: TGTGCCAGCACGCCTACAGGGGTCGGTAACTATGGCTACACCTTC.

V is TRBV10-3 and J is TRBJ2-1; 12 bases are shared with TRBD2. The CDR3 length is 16 residues. V shed 2 bases, J shed 2 bases, and the junction held 1 base outside the gene matches. The germline gives CDR1 ENHRY, CDR2 SYGVKD. The CDR3 spells CAISEGLAGTYNEQFF. The CDR3 DNA reads as TGTGCCATCAGTGAGGGACTAGCGGGAACCTACAATGAGCAGTTCTTC.

This sequence joins TRBV28 and TRBJ2-7; 9 bases are shared with TRBD1. The trim removed 6 bases at V and 4 bases at J, leaving 7 bases unmatched. The V gene's germline CDR1 is MDHEN and CDR2 SYDVKM. This CDR3 has 14 residues. CDR3: CASRPTGQGYEQYF. CDR3 sequence (DNA): TGTGCCAGCAGACCAACGGGACAGGGATACGAGCAGTACTTC.

The rearrangement joins TRBV3-1 (or the pseudogene TRBV3-2) to TRBJ2-7, with a tentative D call TRBD1 (6 bases). The CDR3 length is 18 residues. Trimming took 0 bases from V and 1 from J, leaving 19 bases between them. Germline V gene sequence: CDR1 LGHDT, CDR2 YNNKEL (reference sequence). The CDR3 loop is CASSQDPTGTINSYEQYF. DNA for the CDR3: TGTGCCAGCAGCCAAGACCCCACCGGGACAATCAATTCCTACGAGCAGTACTTC.

This clone was counted once. This chain connects TRBV21-1 to TRBJ2-7; no DNA check was done on the table's D call, TRBD1. TRBV21-1 is a known pseudogene. The CDR3 sequence is 13 residues long. The CDR3 DNA reads as TGTGCCAGCAGCCTTCCGGACAGGTACGAGCAGTACTTC. Translating gives CASSLPDRYEQYF.

This clone has just one count. J is TRBJ1-2 and V is TRBV23-1; D possibly corresponds to TRBD1 (5 bases). TRBV23-1 is marked as an open reading frame, function uncertain. Trimming left V 1 base short and J 7 bases short, with 16 bases between. CDR3 length: 15 amino acids. The CDR3 here is CASSQWFVRQCGYTF. In nucleotides, the CDR3 is TGCGCCAGCAGTCAATGGTTCGTTCGACAGTGTGGCTACACCTTC.

This clone appeared a single time. The J gene is TRBJ2-3, the V gene TRBV7-2; D ambiguous. Germline lookup yields CDR1 SGHTA and CDR2 FQGNSA. The CDR3 covers 14 residues. Trimming cost V 5 bases and J 6 bases, with 15 bases left between them. As DNA, the CDR3 is TGTGCCAGCAGCCCAAATAGACTCGGGGATACGCAGTATTTT. As protein: CASSPNRLGDTQYF.

V and J are TRBV19 and TRBJ1-2; D gene uncertain. This CDR3 comprises 13 residues. V lost 7 bases and J lost 3, with 12 bases in between. Germline V lookup: CDR1 LNHDA, CDR2 SQIVND (reference sequence). This CDR3 reads CASTGGLYYGYTF. DNA of the CDR3: TGTGCCAGTACTGGCGGGTTATACTATGGCTACACCTTC. Looking up the rest from reference TRBV19 and TRBJ1-2 gives the full variable domain: DGGITQSPKYLFRKEGQNVTLSCEQNLNHDAMYWYRQDPGQGLRLIYYSQIVNDFQKGDIAEGYSVSREKKESFPLTVTSAQKNPTAFYLCASTGGLYYGYTFGSGTRLTVV.

The genes are TRBV27 and TRBJ1-5; 7 bases are shared with TRBD1. This CDR3 region has 13 residues. Germline V CDR1 and CDR2: MNHEY, SMNVEV (reference sequence). J lost 15 bases, V lost 7 bases, and 15 bases had no gene match. The CDR3 sequence: CASTLGGQTNLHF. In DNA, the CDR3 is TGTGCCAGCACCTTGGGGGGACAGACGAATCTGCATTTT.

This chain joins TRBV11-2 and TRBJ1-5; D is undetermined. Germline V gene lookup returns CDR1 SGHAT and CDR2 FQNNGV. Between the trimmed V and J ends, which lost 5 bases and 10 bases, there was a span of 12 bases. The CDR3 consists of 12 residues. The CDR3 region has the DNA TGTGCCAGCAGCCTCCCGGGAGGTCCCCAGCATTTT. Encoded protein: CASSLPGGPQHF.

The gene calls are TRBV29-1 and TRBJ2-3, with D unclear. Germline V gene sequence: CDR1 SQVTM, CDR2 ANQGSEA. CDR3 length: 12 residues. Between the trimmed V and J ends, which lost 5 bases and 1 base, there was a span of 7 bases. CDR3 DNA: TGCAGCGTTAGCGTGGGCACAGATACGCAGTATTTT. The encoded protein is CSVSVGTDTQYF.

The rearrangement uses TRBV7-6 and TRBJ2-3; tentatively, D is TRBD2 (6 bases). The CDR3 loop spans 16 amino acids. Germline CDR1 reads SGHVS; CDR2 reads FNYEAQ. Trimming stripped 0 bases from V and 6 bases from J, with 16 bases between. For the CDR3, the DNA is TGTGCCAGCAGCTTAGCGGTAGCGGAAGTAAGGGATACGCAGTATTTT. This encodes CASSLAVAEVRDTQYF.

The chain joins TRBV30 to TRBJ1-1, with 8 bases aligning to TRBD1. Germline CDR1 and CDR2: GTSNPN and SVGIG (reference sequence). CDR3 size: 14 residues. J lost 4 bases, V lost 4 bases, and 8 bases had no gene match. The CDR3 here is CAWNGDRGVTEAFF. Here the CDR3 DNA reads TGTGCCTGGAACGGCGACAGGGGAGTCACTGAAGCTTTCTTT.

The chain recombines TRBV18 with TRBJ2-7, with D unclear. The CDR3 is 13 amino acids. V was pared by 4 bases and J by 2 bases, with 9 bases between. The germline gives CDR1 KGHSH, CDR2 LQKENI. The CDR3 loop is CASSRSGTYEQYF. CDR3 bases: TGTGCCAGCTCACGCTCCGGTACCTACGAGCAGTACTTC.